The 22 T cell receptor beta chains reported below all come from one sample, sequenced in a study of OX40 agonist ivuxolimab in advanced cancers. Libraries were prepared by immunoSEQ multiplex PCR; TCRdb keeps only in-frame clonotypes and omits some of them. The sample has 65,000 to 100,000 clones, roughly 87% seen once; the top ten hold around 0.34%. The material sequenced was CD4+ or CD8+ T cells sorted from blood, taken in a trial of the OX40 agonist ivuxolimab. Source of these receptors: an adult with an advanced solid tumor such as melanoma, head and neck, liver or kidney cancer.

J is TRBJ1-2 and V is TRBV28; D is ambiguous. Germline V gene lookup returns CDR1 MDHEN and CDR2 SYDVKM. CDR3 length: 13 residues. V dropped 5 bases and J dropped 1 base, with 8 bases sitting between them. The CDR3 DNA reads TGTGCCAGCAGTCCGGGCCTTAACTATGGCTACACCTTC. This sequence encodes CASSPGLNYGYTF.

The chain joins TRBV7-2 to TRBJ1-1; 8 positions match TRBD1. Germline CDR1 SGHTA, CDR2 FQGNSA. Losses at the gene ends were 6 bases for V and 0 bases for J; bases not matched to a gene: 3. CDR3 size: 14 residues. The CDR3 loop reads CASRTGQVNTEAFF. The CDR3 DNA follows: TGTGCCAGCAGGACGGGACAGGTGAACACTGAAGCTTTCTTT.

CDR3 DNA: TGTGCCAGTAGTATCGGCAGGGGGGCCACTGAAGCTTTCTTT. Its protein is CASSIGRGATEAFF. The chain is built from TRBV19 and TRBJ1-1, with 7 positions matching TRBD1. The length of the CDR3 is 14 residues. Germline values: CDR1 LNHDA, CDR2 SQIVND (reference sequence). V trimming: 3 bases; J trimming: 4 bases; junction bases outside the gene matches: 5.

V usage is TRBV28 and J usage is TRBJ1-3; the D is unclear. This CDR3 is built from 15 residues. Trimming removed 2 bases at V and 1 base at J, with 9 bases between. Germline loops: CDR1 MDHEN, CDR2 SYDVKM. As DNA, the CDR3 is TGTGCCAGCAGTTTACCGCAAGCTTCTGGAAACACCATATATTTT. Translating it yields CASSLPQASGNTIYF.

The V call is TRBV11-2, the J call TRBJ2-1; D is uncertain. The CDR3 contains 14 residues. Trimming left V 11 bases short and J 0 bases short, with 14 bases between. Per germline, CDR1 SGHAT and CDR2 FQNNGV. CDR3 sequence (DNA): TGTGCCTCCGGGCTGATGAGCTCCTACAATGAGCAGTTCTTC. It is translated as CASGLMSSYNEQFF.

This chain joins TRBV7-9 and TRBJ2-3, with D possibly matching TRBD1 (6 bases). Germline CDR1 is SEHNR and CDR2 is FQNEAQ (reference sequence). V was cut by 5 bases and J by 9 bases, with 15 bases left in between. This CDR3 spans 13 amino acids. CDR3 residues: CASSTPEGGTQYF. The CDR3 DNA reads TGTGCCAGCAGCACCCCTGAAGGGGGAACGCAGTATTTT.

V and J are TRBV4-1 and TRBJ1-4, with D uncertain. CDR1 MGHRA and CDR2 YSYEKL come from the germline V gene. This CDR3 is built from 14 residues. V was clipped by 2 bases and J by 8 bases, with 12 bases between them. CDR3 amino acids: CASSQTGWREKLFF. The CDR3 DNA is TGCGCCAGCAGCCAAACCGGTTGGCGAGAAAAACTGTTTTTT.

This chain joins TRBV10-3 and TRBJ1-5, with no clear D. The length of the CDR3 is 14 residues. The V end lost 4 bases, the J end lost 5 bases, and 12 bases lay between the germline ends. Germline-derived CDR1 and CDR2 are ENHRY and SYGVKD. In nucleotides, the CDR3 is TGTGCCATCAGTGCAGGTAGGCCCGATCAGCCCCAGCATTTT. It translates to CAISAGRPDQPQHF.

This sequence joins TRBV5-1 and TRBJ2-3, with TRBD2 identical over 7 bases. Trimming cost V 5 bases and J 2 bases; bases outside gene matches: 8. CDR3 length: 15 amino acids. Per the germline V gene, CDR1 is SGHRS and CDR2 is YFSETQ. CDR3 nucleotides: TGCGCCAGCAGGAGCGGGGCGCTGTACACAGATACGCAGTATTTT. This gives the protein CASRSGALYTDTQYF.

The chain links TRBV9 to TRBJ1-2, with D unresolved. This CDR3 region has 12 residues. V lost 4 bases and J 6 bases, leaving 10 bases between the germline ends. In germline, CDR1 is SGDLS, CDR2 YYNGEE. CDR3 loop: CASSPSGNGYTF. The CDR3 DNA is TGTGCCAGCAGCCCATCCGGGAATGGCTACACCTTC.

The V call is TRBV6-5, the J call TRBJ1-2; perhaps TRBD1 as D (5 bases). Trimming shortened V by 2 bases and J by 6 bases, and 13 bases separated the two germline ends. The CDR3 is made up of 14 amino acids. The germline V gene encodes CDR1 MNHEY and CDR2 SVGAGI. The DNA for the CDR3 is TGTGCCAGCAGTTACCTCAGCAGGGTCGATGGCTACACCTTC. It specifies CASSYLSRVDGYTF.

This sequence joins TRBV30 and TRBJ2-1, with D unclear. V lost 5 bases and J lost 6, with 20 bases in between. Germline-derived CDR1 and CDR2 are GTSNPN and SVGIG (reference sequence). The CDR3 covers 15 residues. CDR3 region: CAWVRVGQRFNEQFF. The CDR3 nucleotides are TGTGCCTGGGTCCGAGTCGGGCAGAGGTTCAATGAGCAGTTCTTC.

The CDR3 nucleotides are TGTGCCAGTAGTATAGACGGACTAGCGGGGGTATACGAGCAGTACTTC. Its translation: CASSIDGLAGVYEQYF. V and J are TRBV19 and TRBJ2-7; 13 nucleotides line up with TRBD2. The junction had 3 bases not matched to a gene; V was cut back by 0 bases and J by 4 bases. This CDR3 has 16 residues. CDR1 and CDR2 (germline): LNHDA, SQIVND (reference sequence).

V gene TRBV11-3 combines with J gene TRBJ2-3; 7 nucleotides match TRBD1. Germline V lookup: CDR1 SGHNT, CDR2 YENEEA. The CDR3 has 14 residues. With 4 bases clipped from V and 2 bases from J, the junction kept 3 bases outside the gene matches. The CDR3 protein is CASSSQGNTDTQYF. The CDR3 bases are TGTGCCAGCAGCTCACAGGGGAACACAGATACGCAGTATTTT.

The V gene is TRBV5-1, the J gene TRBJ2-3; 8 nucleotides agree with TRBD1. With V trimmed by 4 bases and J by 6 bases, 7 bases remained unmatched. Germline CDR1 and CDR2: SGHRS and YFSETQ. The CDR3 has 14 amino acids. The CDR3 nucleotides read TGCGCCAGCAGCCCGGGGACAGGCGCGGATACGCAGTATTTT. Protein: CASSPGTGADTQYF.

The rearrangement links TRBV18 to TRBJ2-7; 10 positions match TRBD1. V lost 4 bases to trimming and J lost 1 base; unmatched junction nucleotides: 4. The germline V gene has CDR1 KGHSH and CDR2 LQKENI. The CDR3 runs to 15 residues. CDR3 residues: CASSQDRGGSYEQYF. DNA for the CDR3: TGTGCCAGCTCACAGGACAGGGGGGGATCCTACGAGCAGTACTTC.

The J gene is TRBJ2-5, the V gene TRBV11-2; 10 bases map to TRBD1. V trimming: 6 bases; J trimming: 1 base; junction bases outside the gene matches: 8. Germline lookup yields CDR1 SGHAT and CDR2 FQNNGV. The CDR3 extends over 16 amino acids. The CDR3 region has the DNA TGTGCCAGCAGACGACCGGGACAGGGGTCCCAAGAGACCCAGTACTTC. This codes for CASRRPGQGSQETQYF.

This clone was detected once. The rearrangement links TRBV19 to TRBJ2-2; D assignment may be TRBD1 or TRBD2 (5 bases each). V shed 7 bases and J shed 3 bases, with 18 bases lying between them. CDR1 is LNHDA and CDR2 is SQIVND in the germline V gene (reference sequence). The CDR3 has 16 residues. The CDR3: CASTSLGQGDTGELFF. The CDR3 bases are TGTGCCAGTACCTCCCTGGGGCAGGGAGACACCGGGGAGCTGTTTTTT.

The chain couples TRBV18 to TRBJ1-2; 10 bases map to TRBD1. V trimming: 5 bases; J trimming: 4 bases; junction bases outside the gene matches: 7. The germline V gene encodes CDR1 KGHSH and CDR2 LQKENI. This CDR3 is 15 amino acids long. The CDR3 protein is CASSYDRGQGYGYTF. The DNA of the CDR3 is TGTGCCAGCTCATACGACAGGGGGCAAGGCTATGGCTACACCTTC.

This clone was detected only once. This chain links TRBV6-5 with TRBJ1-1, with D tentatively TRBD1 (5 bases). V lost 2 bases and J 2 bases, leaving 12 bases between the germline ends. From germline, CDR1 is MNHEY and CDR2 SVGAGI. This CDR3 has 15 residues. CDR3 loop: CASSYLSQGNTEAFF. For the CDR3, the DNA is TGTGCCAGCAGTTACCTTTCTCAGGGTAACACTGAAGCTTTCTTT.

The chain couples TRBV19 to TRBJ1-1; 7 nucleotides align to TRBD1. CDR3 size: 13 residues. V lost 4 bases, J lost 6 bases, and 5 bases stayed unmatched. Germline V gene sequence: CDR1 LNHDA, CDR2 SQIVND (reference sequence). The CDR3 reads CASSTDRVAEAFF. CDR3 nucleotides: TGTGCCAGTAGTACCGACAGGGTCGCTGAAGCTTTCTTT.

V gene TRBV7-9 combines with J gene TRBJ2-7, with D unclear. Trimming pared 5 bases from V and 6 bases from J, leaving 14 bases between. Germline CDR1 SEHNR, CDR2 FQNEAQ (reference sequence). The CDR3 consists of 13 residues. In nucleotides, the CDR3 is TGTGCCAGCAGCCCAGGAACCCCAGTCGAGCAGTACTTC. Amino acids: CASSPGTPVEQYF. Full variable domain (remainder filled in from reference TRBV7-9 and TRBJ2-7): DTGVSQNPRHKITKRGQNVTFRCDPISEHNRLYWYRQTLGQGPEFLTYFQNEAQLEKSRLLSDRFSAERPKGSFSTLEIQRTEQGDSAMYLCASSPGTPVEQYFGPGTRLTVT.